The clone carrying this TCR beta chain was picked up a small number of times. The antigen remains unidentified. The entry originates in a study of CD8 T cells in ankylosing spondylitis. General study findings and limits: A motif in TCR beta, a set of fewer than ten highly homologous variants, appeared characteristic of ankylosing spondylitis blood.

TCRdb re-derived calls from the 5' RACE reads in MiXCR, one entry per CDR3 protein. This table has some 840,000 distinct CDR3 sequences, 12% appearing once. This CDR3 has 14 amino acids. Germline trimming cut 7 bases from V and 3 bases from J; bases unmatched to any gene: 9. Germline CDR1 and CDR2: SGHRS and YFSETQ. V is TRBV5-1 and J is TRBJ1-2, with 7 positions matching TRBD1. The sample comprised blood, either unsorted or a sorted T cell fraction (not recorded which). The clonotype originates from a male donor with ankylosing spondylitis. The CDR3 reads CASGPRQGDYGYTF. The CDR3, as DNA: TGCGCCAGCGGACCACGACAGGGCGACTATGGCTACACCTTC.